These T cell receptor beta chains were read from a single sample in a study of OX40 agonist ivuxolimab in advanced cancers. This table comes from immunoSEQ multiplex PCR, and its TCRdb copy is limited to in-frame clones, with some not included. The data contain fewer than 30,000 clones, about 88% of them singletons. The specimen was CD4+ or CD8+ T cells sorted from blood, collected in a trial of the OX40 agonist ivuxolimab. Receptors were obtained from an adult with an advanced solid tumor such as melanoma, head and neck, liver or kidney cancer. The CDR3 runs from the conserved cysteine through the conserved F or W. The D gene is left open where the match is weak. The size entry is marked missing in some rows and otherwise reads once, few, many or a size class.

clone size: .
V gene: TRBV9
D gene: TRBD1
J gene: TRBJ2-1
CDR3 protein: CASSTGGYNEQFF
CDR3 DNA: TGTGCCAGCAGCACAGGGGGCTACAATGAGCAGTTCTTC

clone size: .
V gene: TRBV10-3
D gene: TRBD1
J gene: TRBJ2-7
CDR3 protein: CAISERGTGEQYF
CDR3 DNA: TGTGCCATCAGTGAGCGGGGGACAGGAGAGCAGTACTTC

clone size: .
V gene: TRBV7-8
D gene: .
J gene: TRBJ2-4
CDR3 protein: CASSLFGGTENIQYF
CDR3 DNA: TGTGCCAGCAGCTTATTCGGGGGCACGGAAAACATTCAGTACTTC

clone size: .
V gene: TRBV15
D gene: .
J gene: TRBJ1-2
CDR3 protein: CATSREQLAANYGYTF
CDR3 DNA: TGTGCCACCAGCAGAGAACAATTGGCTGCTAACTATGGCTACACCTTC

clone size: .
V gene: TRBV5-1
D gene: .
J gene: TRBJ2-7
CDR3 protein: CASSVVSGINYEQYF
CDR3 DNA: TGCGCCAGCAGCGTAGTGTCAGGAATCAACTACGAGCAGTACTTC

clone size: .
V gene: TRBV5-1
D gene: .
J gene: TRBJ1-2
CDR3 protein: CASSLTGGARSYGYTF
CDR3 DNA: TGCGCCAGCAGCTTAACTGGGGGGGCTCGGTCCTATGGCTACACCTTC

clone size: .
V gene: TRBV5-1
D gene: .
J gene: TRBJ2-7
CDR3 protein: CASSSGDIVSYEQYF
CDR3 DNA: TGCGCCAGCTCTTCTGGGGACATTGTTTCCTACGAGCAGTACTTC

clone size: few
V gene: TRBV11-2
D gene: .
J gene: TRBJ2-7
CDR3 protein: CASSIGRGWEQYF
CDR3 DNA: TGTGCCAGCAGCATTGGACGGGGGTGGGAGCAGTACTTC

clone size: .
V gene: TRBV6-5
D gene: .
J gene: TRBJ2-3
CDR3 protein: CASSYSGQNTDTQYF
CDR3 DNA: TGTGCCAGCAGTTACTCCGGACAGAACACAGATACGCAGTATTTT

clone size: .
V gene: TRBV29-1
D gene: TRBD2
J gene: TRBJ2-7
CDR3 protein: CSVGGTSGGSPSYEQYF
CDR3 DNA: TGCAGCGTTGGCGGGACTAGCGGGGGGTCCCCATCCTACGAGCAGTACTTC

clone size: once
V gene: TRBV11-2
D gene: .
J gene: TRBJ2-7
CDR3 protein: CASSPRQSYEQYF
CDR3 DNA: TGTGCCAGCAGCCCTCGACAGAGCTACGAGCAGTACTTC

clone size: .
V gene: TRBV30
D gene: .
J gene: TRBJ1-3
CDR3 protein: CAWSVVVGNTIYF
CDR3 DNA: TGTGCCTGGAGTGTAGTGGTGGGAAACACCATATATTTT

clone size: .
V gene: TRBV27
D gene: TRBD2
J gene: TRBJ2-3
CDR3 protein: CASSWSYSGGSDTQYF
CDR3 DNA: TGTGCCAGCAGTTGGAGCTACAGCGGGGGTTCGGATACGCAGTATTTT

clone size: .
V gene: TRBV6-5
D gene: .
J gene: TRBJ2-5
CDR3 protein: CASSSAGGPETQYF
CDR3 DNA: TGTGCCAGCAGCTCCGCCGGGGGGCCGGAGACCCAGTACTTC

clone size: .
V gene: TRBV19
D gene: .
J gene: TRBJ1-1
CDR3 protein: CASSPSGAGNTEAFF
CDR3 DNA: TGTGCCAGTAGTCCTTCTGGGGCAGGGAACACTGAAGCTTTCTTT

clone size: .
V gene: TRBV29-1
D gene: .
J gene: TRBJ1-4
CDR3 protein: CSVGSLPGEKLFF
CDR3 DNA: TGCAGCGTTGGTTCTCTTCCGGGTGAAAAACTGTTTTTT

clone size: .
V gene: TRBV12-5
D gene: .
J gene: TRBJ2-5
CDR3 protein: CASGSPTSRAEQETQYF
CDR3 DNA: TGTGCTAGTGGTTCCCCTACCTCCCGCGCGGAACAAGAGACCCAGTACTTC

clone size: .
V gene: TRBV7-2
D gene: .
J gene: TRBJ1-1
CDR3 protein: CASSLLRGNTEAFF
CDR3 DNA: TGTGCCAGCAGCTTACTCCGGGGGAACACTGAAGCTTTCTTT

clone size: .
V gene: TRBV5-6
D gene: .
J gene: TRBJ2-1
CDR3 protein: CASSLWNSVYNEQFF
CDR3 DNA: TGTGCCAGCAGCTTGTGGAACAGTGTTTACAATGAGCAGTTCTTC

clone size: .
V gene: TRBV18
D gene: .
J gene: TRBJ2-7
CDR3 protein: CASLSSGNPYEQYF
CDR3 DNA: TGTGCCAGCCTAAGCAGCGGTAACCCCTACGAGCAGTACTTC

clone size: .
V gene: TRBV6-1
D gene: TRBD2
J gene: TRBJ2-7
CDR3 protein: CASGPGLAGPEQYF
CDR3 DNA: TGTGCCAGCGGCCCGGGACTAGCGGGACCCGAGCAGTACTTC

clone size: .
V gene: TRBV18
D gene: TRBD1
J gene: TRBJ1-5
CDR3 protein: CASSPRQGNQPQHF
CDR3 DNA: TGTGCCAGCTCACCAAGACAGGGGAATCAGCCCCAGCATTTT

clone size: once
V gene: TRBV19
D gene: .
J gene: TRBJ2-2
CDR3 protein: CASSSQGRSTGELFF
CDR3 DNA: TGTGCCAGTAGTTCTCAGGGACGGTCCACCGGGGAGCTGTTTTTT

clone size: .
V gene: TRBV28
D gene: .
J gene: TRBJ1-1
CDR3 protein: CASSLPHTMGSKAFF
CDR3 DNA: TGTGCCAGCAGTTTACCCCACACAATGGGTTCCAAAGCTTTCTTT

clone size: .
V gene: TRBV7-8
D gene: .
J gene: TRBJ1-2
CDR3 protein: CASSQGGSFGFYGYTF
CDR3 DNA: TGTGCCAGCAGCCAAGGGGGGAGTTTTGGGTTCTATGGCTACACCTTC

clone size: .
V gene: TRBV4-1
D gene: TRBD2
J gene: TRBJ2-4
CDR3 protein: CASSWGTSGSRNIQYF
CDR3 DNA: TGCGCCAGCAGCTGGGGGACTAGCGGGAGTAGGAACATTCAGTACTTC

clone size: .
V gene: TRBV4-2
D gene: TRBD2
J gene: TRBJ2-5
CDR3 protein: CASSPTPRGEETQYF
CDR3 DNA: TGTGCCAGCAGCCCGACCCCGCGGGGGGAAGAGACCCAGTACTTC

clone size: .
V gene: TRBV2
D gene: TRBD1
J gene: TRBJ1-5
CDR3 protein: CASSPGQGDQPQHF
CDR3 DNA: TGTGCCAGCAGTCCGGGACAGGGGGATCAGCCCCAGCATTTT